The TCR beta chain under discussion was sequenced for a study of blood T cell repertoires in COVID-19. Whole-study context: The United States, Italy and Spain supplied acute and convalescent COVID-19 samples. T cells, B-cell-depleted T cells, or PBMCs provided the cDNA or gDNA that served as material.

Per the original data handling: Reference gene primer amplification gave nucleated cell count estimates. Here immunoSEQ multiplex PCR was the method, and the copy in TCRdb shows in-frame clones only, minus some. The D gene and trimming were derived from the DNA, and the V and J assignments and clone size from that table. Of fewer than 100,000 clones detected, about nine tenths appear once; the ten largest clones hold approximately 4.4%. This CDR3 is built from 14 residues. Trimming removed 5 bases from V and 4 bases from J, with 12 bases in between. Germline V lookup: CDR1 PRHDT, CDR2 FYEKMQ (reference sequence).

V and J are TRBV13 and TRBJ2-1; perhaps TRBD1 as D (5 bases). Sequencing was done on a sample of peripheral blood. This TCR derives from an elderly woman with acute or convalescent COVID-19. DNA for the CDR3: TGTGCCAGCAGCCCAAGTCCAGGGTACAATGAGCAGTTCTTC. Protein product: CASSPSPGYNEQFF.